This is a list of T cell receptor beta chains from one sample in a study of Graves' ophthalmopathy and Graves' hyperthyroidism. TCRdb used MiXCR to reprocess the multiplex PCR reads, holding one entry per CDR3 protein. The sample yields roughly 600,000 distinct CDR3 sequences, about 40% seen once. Sequencing was carried out using peripheral blood or thyroid tissue (not recorded which). These receptor sequences come from an adult man with Graves' hyperthyroidism. The CDR3 runs from the conserved cysteine through the conserved F or W. D genes are given only for firm matches. Size values are once, few and many counts, or a class for expanded clones, and some rows have none.

-	-	TRBV5-1	TRBJ1-1	TGCGCCAGCAGCCCCGGACAGAATTTCTTGAACACTGAAGCTTTCTTT	CASSPGQNFLNTEAFF
TRBD1	-	TRBV20-1	TRBJ1-2	TGCAGTGCTTCCCCCGGGACAGGGCAAGGCTATGGCTACACCTTC	CSASPGTGQGYGYTF
TRBD1	many	TRBV5-1	TRBJ2-5	TGCGCCAGCAGCTTGGCCCCAGGGGGAGACTACCAAGAGACCCAGTACTTC	CASSLAPGGDYQETQYF
-	-	TRBV4-1	TRBJ1-1	TGCGCCAGCAGCCAAGATACAGGGTTGAACACTGAAGCTTTCTTT	CASSQDTGLNTEAFF
-	many	TRBV24-1	TRBJ2-7	TGTGCCACCAGTCTCTCAGGATCCTACGAGCAGTACTTC	CATSLSGSYEQYF
-	-	TRBV30	TRBJ2-7	TGTGCCTGGAGAGGAGCCGGCTACGAGCAGTACTTC	CAWRGAGYEQYF
TRBD1	-	TRBV24-1	TRBJ2-2	TGTGCCACCAGTGATTCAATCCGTCGACAGGGAGACACCGGGGAGCTGTTTTTT	CATSDSIRRQGDTGELFF
TRBD1	-	TRBV7-2	TRBJ2-7	TGTGCCAGTTCCCCTAGACAGGGACCCTCCTACGAGCAGTACTTC	CASSPRQGPSYEQYF
-	-	TRBV5-8	TRBJ2-5	TGTGCCAGCAGCTCACCCCGCCTCAACCAAGAGACCCAGTACTTC	CASSSPRLNQETQYF
-	-	TRBV15	TRBJ2-5	TGTGCCACCAGCAGAGTCACCCAAGAGGCCCAGTACTTC	CATSRVTQEAQYF
-	-	TRBV7-9	TRBJ1-1	TGTGCCAGCAGCTTAGCGGTCGGGGGCGAATCGAACACTGAAGCTTTCTTT	CASSLAVGGESNTEAFF
TRBD2	-	TRBV2	TRBJ2-1	TGTGCCAGCAGTGAACAAGGGGTAGCGGGGGGCTTTAGCTCCTACAATGAGCAGTTCTTC	CASSEQGVAGGFSSYNEQFF
-	once	TRBV29-1	TRBJ1-2	TGCAGCGCGGGAAGGGACAACGGAAACTATGGCTACACCTTC	CSAGRDNGNYGYTF
TRBD2	-	TRBV2	TRBJ2-5	TGTGCCAGCAGTGCTAGATCGGGCGCGGGAGCTGAGACCCAGTACTTC	CASSARSGAGAETQYF
-	-	TRBV5-1	TRBJ1-3	TGCGCCAGCAGCTTGGAACTCAGGGGCGTGAACACCATATATTTT	CASSLELRGVNTIYF
TRBD1	once	TRBV29-1	TRBJ2-2	TGCAGCGTTGGAGAACAGGGGACGAACACCGGGGAGCTGTTTTTT	CSVGEQGTNTGELFF
-	many	TRBV7-9	TRBJ1-1	TGTGCCAGCAGCTATGACACTCGGAACACTGAAGCTTTCTTT	CASSYDTRNTEAFF
TRBD2	-	TRBV9	TRBJ2-1	TGTGCCAGCAGCGTAGCTAGCGGGGGGAACAATGAGCAGTTCTTC	CASSVASGGNNEQFF
TRBD1	few	TRBV28	TRBJ1-2	TGTGCCAGCAGGGGACAGGGCCACTATGGCTACACCTTC	CASRGQGHYGYTF
TRBD1	few	TRBV7-3	TRBJ1-1	TGTGCCAGCAGCCAGACAGGGGTAGGCACTGAAGCTTTCTTT	CASSQTGVGTEAFF
-	-	TRBV7-2	TRBJ2-7	TGTGCCAGCAGCCCTAGAGTAGGGTGGAATGAGCAGTACTTC	CASSPRVGWNEQYF
-	many	TRBV5-1	TRBJ2-5	TGTGCCAGCAGCTTTACAGGGCAAGAGACCCAGTACTTC	CASSFTGQETQYF
-	-	TRBV6-2/TRBV6-3	TRBJ1-1	TGTGCCAGCACTCTCCGGGGGTGGACTGAAGCTTTCTTT	CASTLRGWTEAFF
TRBD2	-	TRBV7-9	TRBJ2-1	TGTGCCAGCAGCGGGGGAAGACTAGCGGGGCGGGCAAGGTACAATGAGCAGTTCTTC	CASSGGRLAGRARYNEQFF
-	many	TRBV6-5	TRBJ2-7	TGTGCCAGCACGCCGACTAGTAGCAGCTACGAGCAGTACTTC	CASTPTSSSYEQYF
-	-	TRBV12-5	TRBJ2-5	TGTGCTAGTGGTTTGCAGGGTAGAGAGGCCCAGTACTTC	CASGLQGREAQYF
TRBD2	-	TRBV29-1	TRBJ2-1	TGCAGCGTCGGGACTAGCGGTTACAATGAGCAGTTCTTC	CSVGTSGYNEQFF
TRBD2	-	TRBV3-1	TRBJ2-7	TGTGCCAGCAGCCCGGGACTAGCCCAGGTCGAGCAGTACTTC	CASSPGLAQVEQYF
-	many	TRBV5-1	TRBJ1-6	TGCGCCAGCAGCTTAACAAGCTCCTATAATTCACCCCTCCACTTT	CASSLTSSYNSPLHF
TRBD2	many	TRBV20-1	TRBJ2-5	TGCAGTGCCCAGATAGGGACTAGTGGGAGAGAGACCCAGTACTTC	CSAQIGTSGRETQYF
-	many	TRBV15	TRBJ2-7	TGTGCCACCAGCAGAGATGTGGGGGGAACTAGCTCCTACGAGCAGTACTTC	CATSRDVGGTSSYEQYF
-	-	TRBV2	TRBJ2-7	TGTGCCAGCAGGTTAGCAAACGGACAGTACAATGAGCAGTACTTC	CASRLANGQYNEQYF
-	-	TRBV6-5	TRBJ1-1	TGTGCCAGCAGCAAATACATAGGAGACCCTGAAGCTTTCTTT	CASSKYIGDPEAFF
-	many	TRBV2	TRBJ1-1	TGTGCCAGCGGGGGCACTGAAGCTTTCTTT	CASGGTEAFF
TRBD1	many	TRBV4-1	TRBJ2-7	TGCGCCAGCAGCCAGCGCTCCGGGACAGGGACCTACGAGCAGTACTTC	CASSQRSGTGTYEQYF
-	few	TRBV12-3/TRBV12-4	TRBJ2-2	TGTGCCAGCAGTCCTGTAAAAGGAACCGGGGAGCTGTTTTTT	CASSPVKGTGELFF
TRBD2	few	TRBV29-1	TRBJ2-3	TGCGGACTCAGCGGGGGGGCCGCAGATACGCAGTATTTT	CGLSGGAADTQYF
-	-	TRBV7-9	TRBJ2-1	TGTGCCAGCAGCTTAAATCCGGGAGAGGTTAATGAGCAGTTCTTC	CASSLNPGEVNEQFF
-	many	TRBV2	TRBJ1-4	TGTGCCAGCAGAAAGTCTAATGAAAAACTGTTTTTT	CASRKSNEKLFF
TRBD1	-	TRBV5-5	TRBJ1-6	TGTGCCAGCAGCTCGGAGGACAGGGATTCACCCCTCCACTTT	CASSSEDRDSPLHF